This T cell receptor (beta chain) originates from a study of cytomegalovirus exposure and HLA in healthy donors. CDR3 length: 14 amino acids. With 9 bases removed from V and 5 bases from J, the gap between germline ends came to 17 bases. Looked up from germline, CDR1 is SNHLY and CDR2 is FYNNEI. Study-level points and caveats: HLA alleles were associated with around 17,000 TCR beta sequences in a later analysis at 0.05 false discovery rate. Analyses of presence and absence presupposed an approximately uniform sequencing depth across donors.

In the PCR, 60 Vbeta and 13 Jbeta primers were used. Profiling relied on immunoSEQ multiplex PCR, and the TCRdb table lists in-frame clones only, not all of them. The sample carries 70,000 to 95,000 clones, around 76% recorded once. This clone was observed a handful of times. Its antigen is unidentified. Sequenced material: PBMCs. The chain uses TRBV2 and TRBJ1-5; possibly TRBD1 for D (6 bases). The receptor was isolated from a young man in good health and CMV-seropositive. CDR3 loop: CARLRAGEHQPQHF. The CDR3 nucleotides are TGTGCCAGACTACGGGCAGGGGAACATCAGCCCCAGCATTTT.